The T cell receptor (beta chain) described here comes from a study of CD4 T cells in relation to SARS-CoV-2 and coronaviruses. Study-level information: The negative reference was HIV-1 Nef peptide pool or peptide-free culture.

The unexposed donors gave CD4+ T cells in about 2011-2018, prior to COVID-19. CD4+ T cells were isolated from the cells after 10 days of culture. Testing used SARS-CoV-2 S/N and four cold-coronavirus spikes on unexposed-donor CD4+ T cells, cells permitting. On days 3 and 7, cultures got half fresh IL-2 medium. Notes on this clone: Its antigen is not known.

Data came from immunoSEQ multiplex PCR; TCRdb stores just in-frame clones and leaves some out. Of under 30,000 clones listed, over 65% are singletons. The source is a human donor in good health. Sequencing was carried out using CD4+ T cells from PBMCs, cultured in vitro.

The CDR3 coding sequence is TGTGCCAGCAGAATCGGGACAGCGAACACCGGGGAGCTGTTTTTT. Its protein is CASRIGTANTGELFF. The chain couples TRBV2 to TRBJ2-2; TRBD1 aligns across 7 bases. This CDR3 region has 15 residues. Germline-derived CDR1 and CDR2 are SNHLY and FYNNEI. The V and J ends lost 6 bases and 0 bases, in that order; junction bases with no gene match: 4.